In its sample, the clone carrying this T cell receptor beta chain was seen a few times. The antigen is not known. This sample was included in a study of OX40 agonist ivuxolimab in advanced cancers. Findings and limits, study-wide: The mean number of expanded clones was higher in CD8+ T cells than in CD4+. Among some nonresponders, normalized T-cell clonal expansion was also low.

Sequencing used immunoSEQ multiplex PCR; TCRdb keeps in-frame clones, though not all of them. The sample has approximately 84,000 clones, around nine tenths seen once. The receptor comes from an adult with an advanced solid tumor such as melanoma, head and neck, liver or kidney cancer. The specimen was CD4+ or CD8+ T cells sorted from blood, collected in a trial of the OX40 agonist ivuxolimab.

The CDR3 coding sequence is TGTGCCAGCAGCCCGGCTCAGACGGGGACTCAATACTTC. It codes for CASSPAQTGTQYF. The V and J genes are TRBV7-6 and TRBJ2-7, with D perhaps TRBD2 (6 bases). Germline V gives CDR1 SGHVS, CDR2 FNYEAQ. The V end was cut by 5 bases, the J end by 13 bases, with 21 bases between. CDR3 length: 13 residues.